This T cell receptor (beta chain) appears in the sequencing data of a study of T-cell memory formation after mild COVID-19. With 0 bases clipped from V and 4 bases from J, the junction kept 12 bases outside the gene matches. This CDR3 contains 18 residues. Germline CDR1 and CDR2: SGHRS and YFSETQ. TCRdb re-analysed the 5' RACE reads in MiXCR, keeping a single row per CDR3 protein. The profile shows 300,000 to 400,000 distinct CDR3 sequences, more than 15% of them singletons. Sequences were obtained from PBMCs or a T cell subset sorted from them (not recorded which). The chain recombines TRBV5-1 with TRBJ2-3, with TRBD1 matching 9 bases. The TCR sequence derives from a man between 18 and 35 years old who had mild COVID-19 (a few samples of this study predate the infection). Cell type and time point are not known. DNA for the CDR3: TGCGCCAGCAGCTTGGTAGGGACTGGGACAGGGATAGCAGATACGCAGTATTTT. Amino acid sequence: CASSLVGTGTGIADTQYF.